This TCR beta chain is from a study of cytomegalovirus exposure and HLA in healthy donors. Study-wide points: Several of the most significant clusters were apparently associated with common viral pathogens in a later analysis. Most TCR sequences were seen very rarely across donors, but some public TCRs occurred in many.

The PCR had 60 Vbeta and 13 Jbeta primers. Data came from immunoSEQ multiplex PCR; TCRdb stores just in-frame clones and leaves some out. This repertoire shows fewer than 250,000 clones, 82% found once; its top ten account for approximately 6.5%. The CDR3 length is 16 residues. CDR1 is SGHNT and CDR2 is YENEEA in the germline V gene. V lost 6 bases, J lost 4 bases, and 19 bases lay in between. As concerns this clone: What it recognizes is unknown.

The sequenced sample was PBMCs. V usage is TRBV11-3 and J usage is TRBJ2-1, with D uncertain. The TCR comes from a man aged 35 to 55 in good health and CMV-seropositive. CDR3 sequence reads: CASSYIAGSIYNEQFF. The CDR3 DNA reads TGTGCCAGCAGTTACATTGCCGGGTCCATTTACAATGAGCAGTTCTTC.